One sample yielded the 21 T cell receptor beta chains listed below, sequenced in a study of OX40 agonist ivuxolimab in advanced cancers. Receptors were amplified or captured by the immunoSEQ multiplex PCR assay. Held by TCRdb, this immuneACCESS table contains in-frame sequences only and omits some clones. Under half of the omission traces to an unresolved V gene where checked; the cause of the rest is unknown. This sample lists tens of thousands of clones; roughly nine tenths were detected once. 0.33% of the sample is in the top ten clones. This specimen was CD4+ or CD8+ T cells sorted from blood, taken in a trial of the OX40 agonist ivuxolimab. Receptors originate from an adult with an advanced solid tumor such as melanoma, head and neck, liver or kidney cancer.

The J gene is TRBJ2-1, the V gene TRBV9; TRBD2 aligns across 8 bases. J gave up 4 bases and V 2 bases, and 5 bases lay outside the gene matches. CDR3 length: 15 amino acids. Per the germline V gene, CDR1 is SGDLS and CDR2 is YYNGEE. CDR3 residues: CASSVGRLAYNEQFF. The CDR3 bases are TGTGCCAGCAGCGTTGGGAGACTAGCGTACAATGAGCAGTTCTTC. The full variable domain, with the rest looked up from reference TRBV9 and TRBJ2-1, is DSGVTQTPKHLITATGQRVTLRCSPRSGDLSVYWYQQSLDQGLQFLIQYYNGEERAKGNILERFSAQQFPDLHSELNLSSLELGDSALYFCASSVGRLAYNEQFFGPGTRLTVL.

The CDR3, as DNA: TGTGCCAGCAGCCCCTTAGAGGCTAGCGGGGGCTACAATGAGCAGTTCTTC. Its protein is CASSPLEASGGYNEQFF. This chain joins TRBV7-3 and TRBJ2-1; TRBD2 matches at 10 bases. In germline, CDR1 is SGHTA, CDR2 FQGTGA. This CDR3 has 17 amino acids. Trimming removed 5 bases from V and 3 bases from J; junction bases left unmatched: 10.

The chain is built from TRBV5-1 and TRBJ1-4, with a tentative D call TRBD1 (5 bases). CDR1 and CDR2 from the germline V gene are SGHRS and YFSETQ. There are 16 residues in the CDR3. V lost 1 base to trimming and J lost 2 bases, with 12 bases between them. The CDR3 loop reads CASSLRGILTNEKLFF. In nucleotides, the CDR3 is TGCGCCAGCAGCTTGAGGGGTATTCTCACTAATGAAAAACTGTTTTTT.

V is TRBV10-3 and J is TRBJ2-5; D perhaps matches TRBD1 (6 bases). This CDR3 region has 14 residues. Per the germline V gene, CDR1 is ENHRY and CDR2 is SYGVKD. V lost 3 bases, J lost 5 bases, and 13 bases lay in between. DNA for the CDR3: TGTGCCATCAGTGACCCGACAGGATTGGAGACCCAGTACTTC. It encodes CAISDPTGLETQYF.

V gene TRBV28 combines with J gene TRBJ2-1; D may be TRBD1 or TRBD2 (5 bases each). Germline V gene sequence: CDR1 MDHEN, CDR2 SYDVKM. V was cut by 8 bases and J by 0 bases, with 17 bases left in between. There are 16 residues in the CDR3. The DNA of the CDR3 is TGTGCCAGCGGGTCCGGGACGACCGACTCCTACAATGAGCAGTTCTTC. As protein: CASGSGTTDSYNEQFF.

This chain links TRBV6-6 with TRBJ2-2; D is possibly TRBD1 (5 bases). The germline gives CDR1 MNHNY, CDR2 SVGAGI (reference sequence). The CDR3 sequence is 14 residues long. Trimming took off 8 bases at V and 5 bases at J, with 15 bases between the two ends. CDR3 DNA: TGTGCCAGCGGAAAATCAGGGCAAACCGGGGAGCTGTTTTTT. This sequence encodes CASGKSGQTGELFF.

The chain recombines TRBV6-5 with TRBJ1-1; D gene ambiguous. V gave up 5 bases and J gave up 5 bases, with 9 bases separating them. Germline-derived CDR1 and CDR2 are MNHEY and SVGAGI. This CDR3 is built from 12 residues. The CDR3 nucleotides are TGTGCCAGCAGTAACCGCCGGACTGAAGCTTTCTTT. Translated: CASSNRRTEAFF.

This clone was recorded a few times. The chain carries TRBV7-6 and TRBJ1-2; 10 bases map to TRBD1. The germline CDR1 and CDR2 sequences are SGHVS and FNYEAQ. J gave up 8 bases and V 3 bases, and 6 bases lay outside the gene matches. This CDR3 spans 14 amino acids. CDR3 loop: CASSLGGQGNGYTF. DNA of the CDR3: TGTGCCAGCAGCTTGGGGGGACAGGGGAACGGCTACACCTTC.

This chain joins TRBV13 and TRBJ1-6, with a weak D call TRBD1 (6 bases). The V end was cut by 6 bases, the J end by 14 bases, with 17 bases between. The CDR3 covers 13 residues. Per the germline V gene, CDR1 is PRHDT and CDR2 is FYEKMQ (reference sequence). DNA of the CDR3: TGTGCCAGCAGGCTAGGGACTCAGGGGACCCTCCACTTT. Translation gives CASRLGTQGTLHF.

V usage is TRBV30 and J usage is TRBJ1-4, with unresolved D. CDR3 length equals 15 residues. The germline V and J ends were trimmed by 1 base and 3 bases, with 12 bases remaining between them. Germline assignment: CDR1 GTSNPN and CDR2 SVGIG (reference sequence). The CDR3 DNA is TGTGCCTGGAGTGACCAATCGGGCTCTAATGAAAAACTGTTTTTT. Residues: CAWSDQSGSNEKLFF.

The V gene is TRBV7-9, the J gene TRBJ2-5; the match to TRBD2 covers 11 bases. The CDR3 spans 15 residues. Germline CDR1 and CDR2: SEHNR and FQNEAQ (reference sequence). V was clipped by 5 bases and J by 0 bases; unmatched bases: 2. The CDR3 coding sequence is TGTGCCAGCAGCGCTAGCGGGGGGTACCAAGAGACCCAGTACTTC. It specifies CASSASGGYQETQYF.

The V and J genes are TRBV27 and TRBJ1-1, with 9 bases identical to TRBD1. Trimming removed 11 bases from V and 5 bases from J; junction bases left unmatched: 6. Germline V gives CDR1 MNHEY, CDR2 SMNVEV (reference sequence). The CDR3 is made up of 12 amino acids. The CDR3 sequence: CAVQGARTEAFF. DNA of the CDR3: TGTGCCGTACAGGGGGCGCGGACTGAAGCTTTCTTT.

The chain is built from TRBV18 and TRBJ2-7; tentatively, D is TRBD2 (5 bases). The CDR3 is 16 amino acids. Trimming shortened V by 1 base and J by 1 base, and 14 bases separated the two germline ends. Germline V gene sequence: CDR1 KGHSH, CDR2 LQKENI. The CDR3 sequence: CASSPRSSSGSYEQYF. DNA for the CDR3: TGTGCCAGCTCACCACGGTCTTCATCGGGGTCCTACGAGCAGTACTTC.

The V gene is TRBV10-3, the J gene TRBJ1-4; D remains ambiguous. Germline V gene data show CDR1 as ENHRY and CDR2 as SYGVKD. V was trimmed by 2 bases and J by 0 bases, leaving 4 bases between them. This CDR3 is 14 amino acids long. CDR3 nucleotide sequence: TGTGCCATCAGTGAGGGGGCAACTAATGAAAAACTGTTTTTT. It encodes CAISEGATNEKLFF.

J is TRBJ1-1 and V is TRBV7-3, with D possibly being TRBD1 (5 bases). Per the germline V gene, CDR1 is SGHTA and CDR2 is FQGTGA. The CDR3 covers 15 residues. V lost 1 base to trimming and J lost 7 bases, with 16 bases between them. The CDR3 coding sequence is TGTGCCAGCAGCTTAAGCTCGGTGGGGACCGATGAAGCTTTCTTT. As protein: CASSLSSVGTDEAFF.

This rearrangement joins TRBV4-1 to TRBJ1-6, with 9 bases matching TRBD1. The CDR3 contains 22 residues. The V segment lost 0 bases and the J segment 0 bases; nucleotides outside the gene matches: 15. Germline lookup yields CDR1 MGHRA and CDR2 YSYEKL. CDR3: CASSQDRGRWDRAISYNSPLHF. In nucleotides, the CDR3 is TGCGCCAGCAGCCAAGATAGGGGTAGATGGGACAGGGCGATCTCCTATAATTCACCCCTCCACTTT.

The chain combines TRBV30 with TRBJ1-1, with D hard to call. CDR1 is GTSNPN and CDR2 is SVGIG in the germline V gene (reference sequence). V lost 5 bases to trimming and J lost 10 bases, with 14 bases between them. This CDR3 has 11 amino acids. DNA of the CDR3: TGTGCCTGGGGAAGACGGGAGAGAGCTTTCTTT. This translates into CAWGRRERAFF.

The J gene is TRBJ1-1, the V gene TRBV2; TRBD1 aligns across 8 bases. The CDR3 extends over 14 amino acids. Germline CDR1 and CDR2: SNHLY and FYNNEI. V lost 6 bases and J lost 4; bases outside the gene matches: 7. The CDR3 region has the DNA TGTGCCAGCAGAGACAGGGGAGAGAGCACTGAAGCTTTCTTT. Translating gives CASRDRGESTEAFF.

The gene calls are TRBV15 and TRBJ2-2; no clear D. The V and J ends lost 1 base and 3 bases respectively, with 9 bases between them. Germline values: CDR1 LNHNV, CDR2 YYDKDF (reference sequence). This CDR3 has 15 residues. The CDR3 spells CATSRGMMDTGELFF. DNA of the CDR3: TGTGCCACCAGCAGAGGTATGATGGACACCGGGGAGCTGTTTTTT.

The chain carries TRBV6-1 and TRBJ1-2; D is uncertain. Germline lookup yields CDR1 MNHNS and CDR2 SASEGT. The CDR3 spans 12 residues. V was clipped by 9 bases and J by 2 bases, with 10 bases between them. The DNA of the CDR3 is TGTGCCAGTCGAATTGGAAACTATGGCTACACCTTC. Translated: CASRIGNYGYTF.

This rearrangement joins TRBV5-5 to TRBJ2-5; 10 bases are a match to TRBD2. The CDR3 is 16 residues long. Germline CDR1 reads SGHKS; CDR2 reads YYEKEE (reference sequence). The junction had 11 bases not matched to a gene; V was cut back by 2 bases and J by 7 bases. The CDR3 DNA sequence: TGTGCCAGCAGCTTATACCTAGCGGGAGAGGGGGGGACCCAGTACTTC. Amino acid sequence: CASSLYLAGEGGTQYF. The whole variable domain, remainder taken from reference TRBV5-5 and TRBJ2-5, is DAGVTQSPTHLIKTRGQQVTLRCSPISGHKSVSWYQQVLGQGPQFIFQYYEKEERGRGNFPDRFSARQFPNYSSELNVNALLLGDSALYLCASSLYLAGEGGTQYFGPGTRLLVL.